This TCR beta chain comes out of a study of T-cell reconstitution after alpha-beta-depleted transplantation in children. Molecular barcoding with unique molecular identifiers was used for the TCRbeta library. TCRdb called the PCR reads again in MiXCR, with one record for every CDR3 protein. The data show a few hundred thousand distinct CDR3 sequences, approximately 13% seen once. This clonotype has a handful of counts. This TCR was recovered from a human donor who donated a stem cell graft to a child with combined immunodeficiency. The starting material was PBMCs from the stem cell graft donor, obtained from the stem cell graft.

DNA of the CDR3: TGTGCCAGCAGCTTACGACAGGGTCAAATGGTGGGAATGAACACTGAAGCTTTCTTT. It yields the protein CASSLRQGQMVGMNTEAFF. The rearrangement links TRBV7-9 to TRBJ1-1; 7 positions match TRBD1. The CDR3 contains 19 residues. The germline V gene has CDR1 SEHNR and CDR2 FQNEAQ (reference sequence). The J segment lost 0 bases and the V segment lost 2 bases, leaving 15 bases of the junction unmatched.